This T cell receptor beta chain was captured in a study of memory CD4+ T cells and cytomegalovirus serostatus. With regard to this clone: Other DNA sequences in the sample encode the same CDR3.

Here immunoSEQ multiplex PCR was the method, and the copy in TCRdb shows in-frame clones only, minus some. Of approximately 40,000 clones in the sample, more than 60% are singletons; the top ten hold around 0.5%. The sort gate was single viable CD3+CD4+CD8-CD45RO+ cells for memory CD4+ T cells. The germline V and J ends were trimmed by 6 bases and 0 bases, with 12 bases remaining between them. Germline CDR1 reads LNHDA; CDR2 reads SQIVND (reference sequence). The CDR3 covers 15 residues. The TCR originated in an adult in good health and CMV-seronegative. The V call is TRBV19, the J call TRBJ2-1, with D possibly being TRBD1 (6 bases). The sequencing input was memory CD4+ T cells from blood. The CDR3 region is CASRPDRSSYNEQFF. In DNA, the CDR3 is TGTGCCAGTAGACCGGACAGAAGCTCCTACAATGAGCAGTTCTTC.